The rows below give T cell receptor beta chains drawn from one sample of a study of shared clonotypes between healthy human individuals. Profiling relied on immunoSEQ multiplex PCR, and the TCRdb table lists in-frame clones only, not all of them. The table shows 2 million to 3 million clones, with 93% occurring only once. Source material: naive CD4+ T cells from PBMCs. All receptors derive from a man between 18 and 29 years old in good health. Some clones in this sample may be carry-over from other donors' samples. Both conserved end residues are part of each CDR3. The D gene is left open where the match is weak. Clone size is shown for a subset of rows, as once, few, many or a class of expanded clone.

TRBD1,TRBJ2-7,.,TRBV5-1,CASSNTGGEQYF,TGCGCCAGCAGCAATACAGGGGGCGAGCAGTACTTC
.,TRBJ1-2,.,TRBV5-6,CASSADRFSYGYTF,TGTGCCAGCAGCGCGGACAGATTCTCCTATGGCTACACCTTC
TRBD2,TRBJ2-3,.,TRBV11-2,CASKLAGGDTQYF,TGTGCCAGCAAACTAGCGGGAGGAGATACGCAGTATTTT
TRBD1,TRBJ1-4,.,TRBV7-6,CASTEFSGQTNEKLFF,TGTGCCAGCACCGAATTCTCGGGACAGACCAATGAAAAACTGTTTTTT
.,TRBJ2-2,.,TRBV19,CASSPSGGANTGELFF,TGTGCCAGTAGTCCCTCCGGAGGGGCGAACACCGGGGAGCTGTTTTTT
TRBD2,TRBJ2-2,.,TRBV5-6,CASSSFQEREDGELFF,TGTGCCAGCAGCTCCTTTCAGGAGCGGGAGGACGGGGAGCTGTTTTTT
.,TRBJ1-5,once,TRBV5-1,CASSLDWASNQPQHF,TGCGCCAGCAGCTTGGACTGGGCGAGCAATCAGCCCCAGCATTTT
TRBD1,TRBJ2-7,.,TRBV6-1,CASSEMDRVEEQYF,TGTGCCAGCAGTGAGATGGACAGGGTGGAGGAGCAGTACTTC
TRBD1,TRBJ2-2,.,TRBV5-1,CASSTTGGNTGELFF,TGCGCCAGCAGCACGACAGGGGGGAACACCGGGGAGCTGTTTTTT
TRBD2,TRBJ2-1,.,TRBV28,CASRSGGISYNEQFF,TGTGCCAGCAGGAGCGGGGGGATTTCCTACAATGAGCAGTTCTTC
.,TRBJ2-5,.,TRBV7-7,CASSETASGQETQYF,TGTGCCAGCAGCGAGACAGCATCGGGTCAAGAGACCCAGTACTTC
.,TRBJ1-5,.,TRBV19,CASSSVFGPQHF,TGTGCCAGTAGTTCGGTCTTCGGGCCCCAGCATTTT
.,TRBJ1-4,.,TRBV30,CAWRPLNEKLFF,TGTGCCTGGAGGCCGTTAAACGAAAAACTGTTTTTT
.,TRBJ2-2,.,TRBV10-1,CASSRTLPKNTGELFF,TGCGCCAGCAGCCGGACCCTTCCTAAGAACACCGGGGAGCTGTTTTTT
.,TRBJ1-5,.,TRBV19,CASSTPLAGSRQPQHF,TGTGCCAGTAGTACCCCCCTGGCGGGGTCGCGACAGCCCCAGCATTTT
TRBD2,TRBJ2-2,.,TRBV7-2,CASSLGGVDTGELFF,TGTGCCAGCAGCTTGGGAGGGGTTGACACCGGGGAGCTGTTTTTT
.,TRBJ1-1,.,TRBV5-1,CASSFSGIPFF,TGCGCCAGCAGCTTCTCCGGGATCCCCTTTTTT
TRBD1,TRBJ1-1,.,TRBV27,CASSPSGQVPVEAFF,TGTGCCAGCAGTCCCTCGGGACAGGTCCCGGTTGAAGCTTTCTTT
.,TRBJ2-3,.,TRBV18,CASSPRFLTDTQYF,TGTGCCAGCTCACCACGGTTCCTCACAGATACGCAGTATTTT
.,TRBJ2-5,.,TRBV9,CASSVVGRAFDSQYF,TGTGCCAGCAGCGTAGTGGGACGCGCTTTCGATAGCCAGTACTTC
TRBD2,TRBJ2-2,.,TRBV2,CASSESGSGELFF,TGTGCCAGCAGTGAAAGCGGGAGTGGGGAGCTGTTTTTT
.,TRBJ1-2,.,TRBV18,CASSPGSSDYGYTF,TGTGCCAGCTCACCAGGATCGAGTGACTATGGCTACACCTTC
TRBD1,TRBJ2-6,once,TRBV19,CATRQGAASGANVLTF,TGTGCCACGAGACAGGGGGCCGCCTCTGGGGCCAACGTCCTGACTTTC
.,TRBJ2-2,.,TRBV11-3,CASTGPGQTGELFF,TGTGCCAGCACCGGACCCGGACAGACCGGGGAGCTGTTTTTT
.,TRBJ2-7,.,TRBV7-2,CASSSSRASYEQYF,TGTGCCAGCAGCTCGAGCCGGGCCTCCTACGAGCAGTACTTC
TRBD2,TRBJ2-3,.,TRBV7-3,CASSFRSGRPYTQYF,TGTGCCAGCAGCTTCAGAAGCGGGAGGCCCTATACGCAGTATTTT